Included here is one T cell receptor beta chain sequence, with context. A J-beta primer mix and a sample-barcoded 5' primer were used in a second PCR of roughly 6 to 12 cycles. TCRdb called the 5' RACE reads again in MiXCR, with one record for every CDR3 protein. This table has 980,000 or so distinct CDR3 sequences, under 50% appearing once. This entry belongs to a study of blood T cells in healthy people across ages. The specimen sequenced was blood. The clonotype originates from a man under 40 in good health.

For the CDR3, the DNA is TGTGCCAGCAGCTTAGGACCGGTGAATGGCTACACCTTC. Encoded protein: CASSLGPVNGYTF. V usage is TRBV7-2 and J usage is TRBJ1-2; D gene uncertain. This CDR3 is 13 amino acids long. CDR1 is SGHTA, CDR2 FQGNSA, per germline. V was trimmed by 1 base and J by 6 bases, leaving 9 bases between them.